Below are 20 T cell receptor beta chains sequenced from a single sample in a study of blood T cell repertoires in COVID-19. The repertoire was sequenced with immunoSEQ multiplex PCR; TCRdb's copy has only in-frame clones and lacks some. The data contain about 100,000 clones, about 85% of them singletons. Sequenced input: peripheral blood. Source of these receptors: a man between 50 and 59 years old with active COVID-19.

In its sample, this clone was seen once. The rearrangement uses TRBV9 and TRBJ2-7; D is unresolved. The germline V gene encodes CDR1 SGDLS and CDR2 YYNGEE. Trimming left V 0 bases short and J 2 bases short, with 9 bases between. The CDR3 sequence is 14 residues long. Here the CDR3 DNA reads TGTGCCAGCAGCGTAGATCAGGCCACCTACGAGCAGTACTTC. Protein product: CASSVDQATYEQYF.

V usage is TRBV24-1 and J usage is TRBJ2-3; 7 bases align to TRBD2. The V segment lost 5 bases and the J segment 0 bases; nucleotides outside the gene matches: 1. Germline CDR1 and CDR2: KGHDR and SFDVKD. This CDR3 comprises 14 residues. The CDR3 loop reads CATSGGGSTDTQYF. DNA for the CDR3: TGTGCCACCAGTGGGGGGGGAAGCACAGATACGCAGTATTTT.

J is TRBJ2-3 and V is TRBV5-1; 11 nucleotides match TRBD2. Trimming at V came to 4 bases and at J to 1 base, leaving 5 bases not matched to a gene. Germline V gene sequence: CDR1 SGHRS, CDR2 YFSETQ. The CDR3 contains 16 residues. CDR3 sequence: CASSPSLAGGTDTQYF. CDR3 bases: TGCGCCAGCAGCCCTTCACTAGCGGGGGGCACAGATACGCAGTATTTT.

This clone was seen a handful of times. The chain links TRBV6-5 to TRBJ2-7, with 8 bases lining up with TRBD2. The V segment lost 0 bases and the J segment 7 bases; nucleotides outside the gene matches: 11. The CDR3 sequence is 16 residues long. CDR1 is MNHEY, CDR2 SVGAGI, per germline. CDR3 amino acids: CASSYSERGRWSEQYF. As DNA, the CDR3 is TGTGCCAGCAGTTACTCAGAGCGGGGGCGGTGGAGTGAGCAGTACTTC.

The chain joins TRBV30 to TRBJ2-3; 9 bases agree with TRBD2. Germline V lookup: CDR1 GTSNPN, CDR2 SVGIG (reference sequence). CDR3 length: 15 amino acids. V lost 1 base to trimming and J lost 4 bases; unmatched junction nucleotides: 6. The CDR3 bases are TGTGCCTGGAGTGCGGGGCGGGGGGGATCAGATACGCAGTATTTT. It translates to CAWSAGRGGSDTQYF. Drawing the rest from reference TRBV30 and TRBJ2-3, the complete variable domain is SQTIHQWPATLVQPVGSPLSLECTVEGTSNPNLYWYRQAAGRGLQLLFYSVGIGQISSEVPQNLSASRPQDRQFILSSKKLLLSDSGFYLCAWSAGRGGSDTQYFGPGTRLTVL.

In DNA form, the CDR3 reads TGTGCCAGCGGCAGTAACTACGAGCAGTACTTC. Its translation is CASGSNYEQYF. This chain connects TRBV7-3 to TRBJ2-7; no clear D. Germline assignment: CDR1 SGHTA and CDR2 FQGTGA. Between the trimmed V and J ends, which lost 8 bases and 3 bases, there was a span of 8 bases. The CDR3 length is 11 residues.

The J gene is TRBJ1-2, the V gene TRBV3-1 (or the pseudogene TRBV3-2); D uncertain. CDR3 length: 13 residues. CDR1 is LGHDT, CDR2 YNNKEL, per germline (reference sequence). V was trimmed by 2 bases and J by 9 bases, leaving 13 bases between them. The chain's CDR3 is CASSQPGHGSYTF. DNA for the CDR3: TGTGCCAGCAGCCAACCAGGTCACGGGAGCTACACCTTC.

The gene calls are TRBV9 and TRBJ1-1; possible D gene TRBD1, 5 bases. The CDR3 length is 16 residues. Germline V gives CDR1 SGDLS, CDR2 YYNGEE. V lost 4 bases and J 0 bases, leaving 16 bases between the germline ends. The CDR3 coding sequence is TGTGCCAGCAGCCCCAGGGCCCGCTCCATGAACACTGAAGCTTTCTTT. Amino acid sequence: CASSPRARSMNTEAFF. The full variable domain, with the rest looked up from reference TRBV9 and TRBJ1-1, is DSGVTQTPKHLITATGQRVTLRCSPRSGDLSVYWYQQSLDQGLQFLIQYYNGEERAKGNILERFSAQQFPDLHSELNLSSLELGDSALYFCASSPRARSMNTEAFFGQGTRLTVV.

The rearrangement links TRBV6-2 or TRBV6-3 to TRBJ2-7; D uncertain. The CDR3 sequence is 14 residues long. V shed 5 bases and J shed 5 bases, with 16 bases lying between them. Looked up from germline, CDR1 is MNHEY and CDR2 is SVGEGT. The CDR3 is CASSPQWAFDEQYF. Written as DNA, the CDR3 is TGTGCCAGCAGTCCCCAATGGGCCTTCGACGAGCAGTACTTC.

The V gene is TRBV6-5, the J gene TRBJ2-5; 11 nucleotides match TRBD2. The CDR3 extends over 16 amino acids. V gave up 2 bases and J gave up 1 base; unmatched junction bases: 3. CDR1 and CDR2 from the germline V gene are MNHEY and SVGAGI. The CDR3 nucleotides are TGTGCCAGCAGTTACGGGCTAGCGGGGGGCCAAGAGACCCAGTACTTC. Translating it yields CASSYGLAGGQETQYF.

The rearrangement links TRBV5-8 to TRBJ2-2, with a weak D call TRBD2 (5 bases). Germline V lookup: CDR1 SGHTS, CDR2 YDEGEE. The CDR3 totals 14 residues. Trimming took 2 bases from V and 3 from J, leaving 8 bases between them. CDR3 nucleotide sequence: TGTGCCAGCAGCTTAGGACTTCACACCGGGGAGCTGTTTTTT. Translation gives CASSLGLHTGELFF.

This chain uses TRBV7-8 with TRBJ1-2; 7 positions match TRBD1. Germline CDR1 is SGHVS and CDR2 is FQNEAQ. CDR3 length: 14 residues. Trimming cost V 1 base and J 5 bases; bases outside gene matches: 4. CDR3 residues: CASSLDNRGYGYTF. The CDR3 DNA sequence: TGTGCCAGCAGCTTAGATAACAGGGGATATGGCTACACCTTC.

This clone is a singleton in its sample. This sequence joins TRBV27 and TRBJ2-5, with 10 bases identical to TRBD2. With 2 bases clipped from V and 4 bases from J, the junction kept 7 bases outside the gene matches. The length of the CDR3 is 16 residues. The V gene's germline CDR1 is MNHEY and CDR2 SMNVEV (reference sequence). The CDR3 sequence is CASSLTLAGPGETQYF. DNA for the CDR3: TGTGCCAGCAGTTTAACACTAGCGGGGCCGGGAGAGACCCAGTACTTC.

The J gene is TRBJ1-3, the V gene TRBV12-3 or TRBV12-4; no firm D call. V was clipped by 5 bases and J by 4 bases, with 6 bases between them. CDR3 length equals 12 residues. The CDR3 region is CASSASGNTIYF. The CDR3 DNA follows: TGTGCCAGCAGTGCGTCAGGAAACACCATATATTTT.

CDR3 protein: CSVENSGGTEAFF. Written as DNA, the CDR3 is TGCAGCGTTGAAAATTCAGGGGGCACTGAAGCTTTCTTT. The V call is TRBV29-1, the J call TRBJ1-1; 7 nucleotides line up with TRBD1. Germline CDR1 and CDR2: SQVTM and ANQGSEA. The J segment lost 4 bases and the V segment lost 2 bases, leaving 4 bases of the junction unmatched. The CDR3 covers 13 residues.

The V gene is TRBV4-2, the J gene TRBJ2-5; 11 bases match TRBD2. The CDR3 covers 16 residues. In germline, CDR1 is LGHNA, CDR2 YNFKEQ. V lost 1 base to trimming and J lost 4 bases; unmatched junction nucleotides: 5. The CDR3 DNA is TGTGCCAGCAGCCAAGTAGCTAGCGGGGGGCTAGAGACCCAGTACTTC. Encoded protein: CASSQVASGGLETQYF.

The V gene is TRBV27, the J gene TRBJ2-2, with D unresolved. The germline V and J ends were trimmed by 5 bases and 3 bases, with 4 bases remaining between them. Per the germline V gene, CDR1 is MNHEY and CDR2 is SMNVEV (reference sequence). The CDR3 is 12 amino acids. The CDR3 here is CASSPYTGELFF. The CDR3 bases are TGTGCCAGCAGTCCTTACACCGGGGAGCTGTTTTTT.

This clone came up once. The genes are TRBV5-1 and TRBJ1-1; D perhaps matches TRBD1 (5 bases). Germline-derived CDR1 and CDR2 are SGHRS and YFSETQ. Trimming pared 0 bases from V and 4 bases from J, leaving 13 bases between. The CDR3 length is 15 residues. This chain's CDR3 is CASSLAGGVITEAFF. The CDR3 DNA sequence: TGCGCCAGCAGCTTGGCCGGGGGGGTGATCACTGAAGCTTTCTTT.

The rearrangement links TRBV4-2 to TRBJ2-1; D possibly corresponds to TRBD2 (6 bases). The V gene's germline CDR1 is LGHNA and CDR2 YNFKEQ. V gave up 4 bases and J gave up 7 bases, with 11 bases separating them. The CDR3 loop spans 13 amino acids. CDR3 amino acids: CASSPGTPNEQFF. As DNA, the CDR3 is TGTGCCAGCAGCCCCGGGACTCCGAATGAGCAGTTCTTC.

The gene calls are TRBV12-3 or TRBV12-4 and TRBJ1-1, with D uncertain. CDR3 length: 12 residues. V lost 3 bases, J lost 6 bases, and 8 bases lay in between. CDR3 nucleotide sequence: TGTGCCAGCAGTTTTTCGAGGGCTGAAGCTTTCTTT. Translation: CASSFSRAEAFF.